Listed below are T cell receptor beta chains from one sample, sequenced in a study of blood T cell repertoires in COVID-19. Only in-frame clones appear in the TCRdb table, and some are missing; sequencing was by immunoSEQ multiplex PCR. The sample gives over 150,000 clones, 80% to 90% of which show up once; about 13% is in the top ten. The sequenced material came from peripheral blood. These TCRs come from a human donor in a cohort sampled during active COVID-19. CDR3s include the opening cysteine and the closing phenylalanine or tryptophan. D genes are given only for firm matches. The size entry is marked missing in some rows and otherwise reads once, few, many or a size class.

size	V	J	D	CDR3	DNA
.	TRBV7-2	TRBJ1-1	.	CASSLRQMNTEAFF	TGTGCCAGCAGCTTGCGACAGATGAACACTGAAGCTTTCTTT
.	TRBV7-9	TRBJ1-1	TRBD1	CASSFPTGGITEAFF	TGTGCCAGCAGCTTCCCGACAGGGGGCATCACTGAAGCTTTCTTT
.	TRBV27	TRBJ2-4	.	CASSSWTGRDKNIQYF	TGTGCCAGCAGTTCCTGGACAGGGAGGGACAAAAACATTCAGTACTTC
once	TRBV30	TRBJ2-7	.	CAWSHSAYEQYF	TGTGCCTGGAGCCATAGTGCCTACGAGCAGTACTTC
.	TRBV19	TRBJ2-5	TRBD2	CASRTSGMGETQYF	TGTGCCAGCAGGACTAGCGGGATGGGGGAGACCCAGTACTTC
few	TRBV7-9	TRBJ2-7	TRBD2	CASSLSGLATYEQYF	TGTGCCAGCAGCTTATCGGGACTAGCCACCTACGAGCAGTACTTC
.	TRBV7-9	TRBJ2-7	TRBD2	CASSVAGSGSYEQYF	TGTGCCAGCAGCGTAGCGGGGAGCGGCTCCTACGAGCAGTACTTC
.	TRBV12-3/TRBV12-4	TRBJ2-3	TRBD1	CASSYGRDRAQYF	TGTGCCAGCAGTTACGGTAGGGACAGGGCGCAGTATTTT
few	TRBV29-1	TRBJ2-2	.	CSVADSWFGTGELFF	TGCAGCGTTGCGGATAGCTGGTTTGGCACCGGGGAGCTGTTTTTT
.	TRBV5-6	TRBJ2-3	TRBD2	CASSLVLAGTDTQYF	TGTGCCAGCAGCTTGGTTCTAGCGGGTACAGATACGCAGTATTTT
.	TRBV5-1	TRBJ2-7	TRBD1	CASSLGQGIAYEQYF	TGCGCCAGCAGCTTGGGACAGGGGATTGCCTACGAGCAGTACTTC
.	TRBV25-1	TRBJ1-2	.	CASSDRSYGYTF	TGTGCCAGCAGTGACCGGTCCTATGGCTACACCTTC
.	TRBV2	TRBJ2-3	TRBD1	CASILQGAGTQYF	TGTGCCAGCATCCTACAGGGGGCTGGTACGCAGTATTTT
.	TRBV5-1	TRBJ2-5	TRBD1	CASSLARGKTQYF	TGCGCCAGCAGCTTGGCCAGGGGGAAGACCCAGTACTTC
.	TRBV5-6	TRBJ2-7	.	CASSFAGTYEQYF	TGTGCCAGCAGCTTTGCAGGTACCTACGAGCAGTACTTC
.	TRBV28	TRBJ2-1	.	CASSFNWTPRNEQFF	TGTGCCAGCAGTTTTAATTGGACACCAAGAAATGAGCAGTTCTTC
.	TRBV2	TRBJ2-7	TRBD1	CASRQGAAEQYF	TGTGCCAGCAGGCAGGGGGCTGCGGAGCAGTACTTC
.	TRBV5-1	TRBJ2-7	.	CASSFAAGSYEQYF	TGCGCCAGCAGCTTTGCCGCCGGGTCCTACGAGCAGTACTTC
.	TRBV4-2	TRBJ2-7	TRBD1	CASSQNPGGTYEQYF	TGTGCCAGCAGCCAAAACCCAGGGGGCACCTACGAGCAGTACTTC
.	TRBV2	TRBJ2-5	.	CASRGVVLAEETQYF	TGTGCCAGCAGGGGGGTGGTCTTAGCGGAAGAGACCCAGTACTTC
few	TRBV6-5	TRBJ1-1	TRBD1	CASSSGTAFVEAFF	TGTGCCAGCAGCTCCGGGACAGCTTTTGTTGAAGCTTTCTTT
.	TRBV19	TRBJ1-1	TRBD1	CASSDRTGTNTEAFF	TGTGCCAGTAGTGATCGGACAGGGACGAACACTGAAGCTTTCTTT
.	TRBV7-9	TRBJ1-2	.	CASSLNSQVYGYTF	TGTGCCAGCAGCTTAAATTCTCAGGTGTATGGCTACACCTTC
few	TRBV10-1	TRBJ2-5	TRBD2	CASSASGRRETQYF	TGCGCCAGCAGTGCTAGCGGGAGAAGGGAGACCCAGTACTTC
.	TRBV10-2	TRBJ2-3	TRBD2	CASRKEREIINTQYF	TGCGCCAGCAGAAAGGAGCGGGAGATCATTAATACGCAGTATTTT
.	TRBV10-3	TRBJ2-7	TRBD2	CAISESGVSGSFEQYF	TGTGCCATCAGTGAGTCCGGGGTTAGCGGGAGCTTTGAGCAGTACTTC
.	TRBV5-1	TRBJ2-1	.	CASSLEYFNRPRYNEQFF	TGCGCCAGCAGCTTGGAATATTTTAACAGGCCTCGATACAATGAGCAGTTCTTC
.	TRBV28	TRBJ2-7	TRBD2	CASSWGGRQTTYEQYF	TGTGCCAGCAGCTGGGGGGGACGACAGACAACCTACGAGCAGTACTTC
.	TRBV4-1	TRBJ2-1	TRBD1	CASSPQTGAYNEQFF	TGCGCCAGCAGCCCGCAGACAGGGGCCTACAATGAGCAGTTCTTC
.	TRBV5-3	TRBJ2-2	.	CARSLISGNTGELFF	TGTGCCAGAAGCTTGATTAGCGGGAACACCGGGGAGCTGTTTTTT
.	TRBV11-3	TRBJ2-1	TRBD2	CASSLFPGLAEGPSNNEQFF	TGTGCCAGCAGCCTTTTCCCGGGACTAGCGGAAGGACCGTCTAACAATGAGCAGTTCTTC
once	TRBV7-9	TRBJ1-2	.	CASSLARGGYGYTF	TGTGCCAGCAGCTTAGCACGTGGAGGCTATGGCTACACCTTC
few	TRBV7-8	TRBJ2-7	TRBD2	CASSLRTSGAYEQYF	TGTGCCAGCAGCTTAAGGACTAGCGGGGCCTACGAGCAGTACTTC
.	TRBV5-1	TRBJ2-7	.	CASSLFTGRGEQYF	TGCGCCAGCAGCTTGTTTACAGGGCGCGGAGAGCAGTACTTC
.	TRBV5-1	TRBJ2-1	TRBD1	CASSSTGGPYNEQFF	TGCGCCAGCAGCTCGACAGGGGGGCCCTACAATGAGCAGTTCTTC
.	TRBV5-1	TRBJ2-1	TRBD2	CASRREIPDNEQFF	TGCGCCAGCAGGCGGGAGATCCCCGACAATGAGCAGTTCTTC
.	TRBV24-1	TRBJ2-3	TRBD2	CATSVLAGGPDTQYF	TGTGCCACCAGTGTGCTAGCGGGAGGCCCAGATACGCAGTATTTT
.	TRBV2	TRBJ2-3	TRBD2	CASSESLAGGTDTQYF	TGTGCCAGCAGTGAAAGCCTAGCGGGGGGCACAGATACGCAGTATTTT
.	TRBV9	TRBJ2-7	.	CASSGGLTAPSYEQYF	TGTGCCAGCAGCGGCGGACTGACGGCTCCATCCTACGAGCAGTACTTC
.	TRBV14	TRBJ2-3	TRBD2	CASSQASGSYADTQYF	TGTGCCAGCAGCCAAGCTAGCGGGAGTTATGCAGATACGCAGTATTTT
.	TRBV24-1	TRBJ2-3	TRBD1	CATADMAGGADTQYF	TGTGCCACCGCTGACATGGCAGGGGGTGCAGATACGCAGTATTTT
.	TRBV5-8	TRBJ2-1	.	CASTNHKDLYNEQFF	TGTGCCAGCACCAATCACAAAGATTTGTACAATGAGCAGTTCTTC
.	TRBV3-1/TRBV3-2	TRBJ1-1	.	CASSSGQGRIGNTEAFF	TGTGCCAGCAGCTCAGGCCAGGGAAGGATAGGGAACACTGAAGCTTTCTTT
.	TRBV6-6	TRBJ2-5	.	CASSYSGGSETQYF	TGTGCCAGCAGTTACTCGGGCGGGTCAGAGACCCAGTACTTC
.	TRBV29-1	TRBJ2-7	.	CSVFQGGIYEQYF	TGCAGCGTTTTCCAGGGGGGTATTTACGAGCAGTACTTC
few	TRBV6-2/TRBV6-3	TRBJ1-2	.	CASSYSAGSNYGYTF	TGTGCCAGCAGTTACTCGGCGGGTTCTAACTATGGCTACACCTTC
.	TRBV2	TRBJ2-3	.	CASTRGDTQYF	TGTGCCAGCACCCGCGGGGATACGCAGTATTTT
.	TRBV9	TRBJ1-2	.	CASSVAGQTYGYTF	TGTGCCAGCAGCGTAGCTGGCCAAACCTATGGCTACACCTTC
.	TRBV2	TRBJ2-4	TRBD1	CASSEERGQGADIQYF	TGTGCCAGCAGTGAAGAGCGGGGACAGGGGGCTGACATTCAGTACTTC
few	TRBV29-1	TRBJ2-7	TRBD2	CSVEGLAGVPYEQYF	TGCAGCGTTGAAGGCCTAGCGGGAGTACCTTACGAGCAGTACTTC
once	TRBV5-1	TRBJ2-5	TRBD1	CASSVQGAETQYF	TGCGCCAGCAGCGTACAGGGGGCGGAGACCCAGTACTTC
.	TRBV28	TRBJ2-1	.	CASSSLESHSYNEQFF	TGTGCCAGCAGTTCCCTAGAGTCCCACTCCTACAATGAGCAGTTCTTC
.	TRBV18	TRBJ1-5	TRBD1	CASSAEGQGGPYSNQPQHF	TGTGCCAGCTCAGCCGAGGGACAGGGGGGCCCATATAGCAATCAGCCCCAGCATTTT
.	TRBV2	TRBJ2-5	TRBD1	CASSGTVQETQYF	TGTGCCAGCAGCGGGACAGTTCAAGAGACCCAGTACTTC
.	TRBV5-1	TRBJ2-5	.	CASSLAGGSETQYF	TGCGCCAGCAGCTTGGCAGGGGGGTCAGAGACCCAGTACTTC
.	TRBV19	TRBJ2-5	TRBD1	CASSIQNRGPKETQYF	TGTGCCAGTAGTATCCAGAACAGGGGACCAAAAGAGACCCAGTACTTC
.	TRBV19	TRBJ2-7	TRBD2	CASSSGREYEQYF	TGTGCCAGTAGTTCCGGGAGGGAATACGAGCAGTACTTC